The 30 T cell receptor beta chains listed next were all sequenced from one sample in a study of chemoradiotherapy in HPV16-positive cancers. Assay: immunoSEQ multiplex PCR; the TCRdb copy retains only in-frame clones and omits some. The repertoire holds around 250 clones, with 96% as singletons. The input for sequencing was tumor tissue, taken from a patient who underwent chemoradiotherapy. These receptors were taken from a human donor with HPV-associated anogenital cancer.

V is TRBV2 and J is TRBJ2-7; D gene unclear. The germline V gene encodes CDR1 SNHLY and CDR2 FYNNEI. With 8 bases removed from V and 7 bases from J, the gap between germline ends came to 9 bases. This CDR3 contains 10 residues. CDR3 sequence reads: CASVLGEQYF. CDR3 nucleotide sequence: TGTGCCAGCGTTCTAGGGGAGCAGTACTTC. Looking up the rest from reference TRBV2 and TRBJ2-7 gives the full variable domain: EPEVTQTPSHQVTQMGQEVILRCVPISNHLYFYWYRQILGQKVEFLVSFYNNEISEKSEIFDDQFSVERPDGSNFTLKIRSTKLEDSAMYFCASVLGEQYFGPGTRLTVT.

The chain links TRBV11-2 to TRBJ1-1; D is unclear. V was pared by 3 bases and J by 5 bases, with 10 bases between. The germline V gene has CDR1 SGHAT and CDR2 FQNNGV. The CDR3 sequence is 13 residues long. The CDR3 nucleotides are TGTGCCAGCAGCTTCCAGCGTGAAACTGAAGCTTTCTTT. Translating gives CASSFQRETEAFF.

The rearrangement uses TRBV5-5 and TRBJ1-1, with a tentative D call TRBD1 (5 bases). The CDR3 spans 15 residues. The germline gives CDR1 SGHKS, CDR2 YYEKEE (reference sequence). Trimming removed 4 bases at V and 0 bases at J, with 13 bases between. The CDR3 spells CASSPLGDMNTEAFF. In DNA, the CDR3 is TGTGCCAGCAGCCCCCTGGGGGATATGAACACTGAAGCTTTCTTT.

This chain uses TRBV11-2 with TRBJ2-5; the D gene is possibly TRBD2 (6 bases). The CDR3 consists of 16 residues. V dropped 1 base and J dropped 7 bases, with 19 bases sitting between them. Germline assignment: CDR1 SGHAT and CDR2 FQNNGV. The CDR3 DNA reads TGTGCCAGCAGCTTAGGGGCTAGCGCCGGGGAGCGGACCCAGTACTTC. It translates to CASSLGASAGERTQYF.

The genes are TRBV27 and TRBJ2-7; TRBD2 agrees at 11 bases. V dropped 5 bases and J dropped 7; count of bases not matched to a gene: 10. The CDR3 length is 15 residues. Per the germline V gene, CDR1 is MNHEY and CDR2 is SMNVEV (reference sequence). The CDR3 DNA reads TGTGCCAGCAGTCTCGGGACTAGCGGAATAAAGGAGCAGTACTTC. Residues: CASSLGTSGIKEQYF.

V and J are TRBV7-3 and TRBJ2-5; D is unresolved. Between the trimmed V and J ends, which lost 5 bases and 5 bases, there was a span of 15 bases. Germline-derived CDR1 and CDR2 are SGHTA and FQGTGA. The CDR3 contains 14 residues. Here the CDR3 DNA reads TGTGCCAGCAGCCCGACATTCTCCGGGGAGACCCAGTACTTC. It is translated as CASSPTFSGETQYF. The variable domain in full, with the rest retrieved from reference TRBV7-3 and TRBJ2-5, is GAGVSQTPSNKVTEKGKYVELRCDPISGHTALYWYRQSLGQGPEFLIYFQGTGAADDSGLPNDRFFAVRPEGSVSTLKIQRTERGDSAVYLCASSPTFSGETQYFGPGTRLLVL.

The rearrangement links TRBV30 to TRBJ1-2; perhaps TRBD1 as D (6 bases). This CDR3 is built from 12 residues. Trimming pared 3 bases from V and 7 bases from J, leaving 12 bases between. Germline CDR1 is GTSNPN and CDR2 is SVGIG (reference sequence). The CDR3 DNA follows: TGTGCCTGGAGGCCGGGGGCTGGTGGCTACACCTTC. This translates into CAWRPGAGGYTF.

The chain uses TRBV19 and TRBJ2-6, with 9 bases matching TRBD1. The ends lost 5 bases at V and 0 bases at J; junction bases unmatched: 2. CDR3 length equals 16 residues. CDR1 is LNHDA, CDR2 SQIVND, per germline (reference sequence). CDR3: CASSVTGGSGANVLTF. CDR3 nucleotide sequence: TGTGCCAGTAGTGTGACAGGGGGCTCTGGGGCCAACGTCCTGACTTTC.

This chain connects TRBV5-1 to TRBJ2-3; D uncertain. CDR3 size: 15 residues. Per the germline V gene, CDR1 is SGHRS and CDR2 is YFSETQ. The ends were cut back, 4 bases at V and 0 bases at J, with 12 bases in the middle. Here the CDR3 DNA reads TGCGCCAGCAGCCCTATACTGGGTAGCACAGATACGCAGTATTTT. Amino acids: CASSPILGSTDTQYF.

The chain links TRBV6-1 to TRBJ1-2; possible D gene TRBD1, 5 bases. V was cut by 8 bases and J by 6 bases, with 10 bases left in between. Germline loops: CDR1 MNHNS, CDR2 SASEGT. The CDR3 covers 11 residues. CDR3 in amino acids: CASGDSNGYTF. The CDR3 nucleotides are TGTGCCAGCGGCGACAGTAATGGCTACACCTTC.

The V call is TRBV10-3, the J call TRBJ2-7, with 14 bases fitting TRBD2. Germline V lookup: CDR1 ENHRY, CDR2 SYGVKD. There are 13 residues in the CDR3. Trimming cost V 10 bases and J 4 bases; bases outside gene matches: 3. This chain's CDR3 is CATGLAGGYEQYF. The CDR3 DNA reads TGTGCCACCGGACTAGCGGGGGGATACGAGCAGTACTTC.

This clone has only one observation. The chain links TRBV27 to TRBJ2-7; D is unresolved. The CDR3 runs 14 residues. Germline lookup yields CDR1 MNHEY and CDR2 SMNVEV (reference sequence). V lost 3 bases, J lost 3 bases, and 12 bases lay in between. DNA of the CDR3: TGTGCCAGCAGTTTGGCGGCTCGGCTCTACGAGCAGTACTTC. Its protein product is CASSLAARLYEQYF.

The chain has TRBV2 and TRBJ1-5, with a possible D match to TRBD1 (5 bases). Trimming removed 4 bases at V and 3 bases at J, with 16 bases between. CDR1 is SNHLY and CDR2 is FYNNEI in the germline V gene. The CDR3 is 16 amino acids. For the CDR3, the DNA is TGTGCCAGCAGTGTCGGGACCGGGACTGTCAATCAGCCCCAGCATTTT. It encodes CASSVGTGTVNQPQHF. The full variable domain, with the rest looked up from reference TRBV2 and TRBJ1-5, is EPEVTQTPSHQVTQMGQEVILRCVPISNHLYFYWYRQILGQKVEFLVSFYNNEISEKSEIFDDQFSVERPDGSNFTLKIRSTKLEDSAMYFCASSVGTGTVNQPQHFGDGTRLSIL.

This chain uses TRBV28 with TRBJ1-5; D not certain. The V end lost 5 bases, the J end lost 6 bases, and 8 bases lay between the germline ends. The CDR3 has 12 amino acids. The germline V gene has CDR1 MDHEN and CDR2 SYDVKM. The CDR3 here is CASSGFGQPQHF. The CDR3 coding sequence is TGTGCCAGCAGTGGTTTTGGTCAGCCCCAGCATTTT.

The chain has TRBV28 and TRBJ1-3; D not certain. Looked up from germline, CDR1 is MDHEN and CDR2 is SYDVKM. V was cut by 6 bases and J by 0 bases, with 9 bases left in between. This CDR3 spans 14 amino acids. CDR3: CASSPPFSGNTIYF. The CDR3 DNA is TGTGCCAGCAGCCCACCTTTCTCTGGAAACACCATATATTTT.

V is TRBV2 and J is TRBJ1-5; 9 nucleotides align to TRBD1. The CDR3 is 17 amino acids. The V gene's germline CDR1 is SNHLY and CDR2 FYNNEI. Trimming removed 4 bases from V and 7 bases from J; junction bases left unmatched: 14. The CDR3 DNA follows: TGTGCCAGCAGTGTAAGACAGGGGGGGTACGGTTACCAGCCCCAGCATTTT. Encoded protein: CASSVRQGGYGYQPQHF.

For the CDR3, the DNA is TGTGCCAGCAGTTTTGTTGAGGGAGTCGCATCCTACAATGAGCAGTTCTTC. It encodes CASSFVEGVASYNEQFF. This chain joins TRBV28 and TRBJ2-1, with D possibly matching TRBD2 (5 bases). The germline V gene encodes CDR1 MDHEN and CDR2 SYDVKM. V was clipped by 3 bases and J by 1 base, with 16 bases between them. The CDR3 length is 17 residues.

V and J are TRBV7-9 and TRBJ1-2; a possible D gene is TRBD1 (6 bases). V lost 4 bases and J 6 bases, leaving 18 bases between the germline ends. Per germline, CDR1 SEHNR and CDR2 FQNEAQ (reference sequence). The CDR3 extends over 15 amino acids. CDR3 loop: CASSSLGQGRNGYTF. The CDR3 bases are TGTGCCAGCAGCTCCCTGGGGCAGGGGAGGAATGGCTACACCTTC.

The V and J genes are TRBV9 and TRBJ2-2; D unclear. The CDR3 length is 13 residues. V gave up 0 bases and J gave up 7 bases, with 7 bases separating them. Germline lookup yields CDR1 SGDLS and CDR2 YYNGEE. CDR3 coding DNA: TGTGCCAGCAGCGTAGCAAGAGGCGGGGAGCTGTTTTTT. It yields the protein CASSVARGGELFF. Variable domain in full (rest from reference TRBV9 and TRBJ2-2): DSGVTQTPKHLITATGQRVTLRCSPRSGDLSVYWYQQSLDQGLQFLIQYYNGEERAKGNILERFSAQQFPDLHSELNLSSLELGDSALYFCASSVARGGELFFGEGSRLTVL.

This chain uses TRBV28 with TRBJ2-7; D is perhaps TRBD1 or TRBD2 (5 bases each). V was trimmed by 5 bases and J by 9 bases, leaving 20 bases between them. The CDR3 contains 14 residues. Germline V gene sequence: CDR1 MDHEN, CDR2 SYDVKM. The CDR3 region is CASSLGTVREVQYF. The DNA for the CDR3 is TGTGCCAGCAGTCTAGGGACGGTTCGTGAAGTGCAGTACTTC.

The rearrangement joins TRBV4-2 to TRBJ2-3; 10 nucleotides align to TRBD2. The CDR3 contains 18 residues. Trimming cost V 1 base and J 1 base; bases outside gene matches: 8. Germline CDR1 is LGHNA and CDR2 is YNFKEQ. The CDR3 here is CASSQAASGGPGTDTQYF. CDR3 coding DNA: TGTGCCAGCAGCCAAGCGGCTAGCGGGGGTCCGGGCACAGATACGCAGTATTTT.

The J gene is TRBJ2-3, the V gene TRBV9; the D is unclear. Trimming pared 4 bases from V and 1 base from J, leaving 7 bases between. CDR3 length: 13 amino acids. CDR1 is SGDLS, CDR2 YYNGEE, per germline. This CDR3 is CASSPPGTDTQYF. Here the CDR3 DNA reads TGTGCCAGCAGCCCTCCGGGCACAGATACGCAGTATTTT.

This chain connects TRBV19 to TRBJ2-7; 8 bases fit TRBD2. Germline-derived CDR1 and CDR2 are LNHDA and SQIVND (reference sequence). This CDR3 is 13 amino acids long. V shed 9 bases and J 2 bases; nucleotides not matched to a gene: 6. CDR3 DNA sequence: TGTGCCAGCGACGGGAGGGTCACCTACGAGCAGTACTTC. Its translation: CASDGRVTYEQYF. Using reference TRBV19 and TRBJ2-7 for the parts outside the CDR3, the full variable domain is DGGITQSPKYLFRKEGQNVTLSCEQNLNHDAMYWYRQDPGQGLRLIYYSQIVNDFQKGDIAEGYSVSREKKESFPLTVTSAQKNPTAFYLCASDGRVTYEQYFGPGTRLTVT.

The chain employs TRBV7-9 and TRBJ1-2; a weak D match, TRBD1 (6 bases). Per the germline V gene, CDR1 is SEHNR and CDR2 is FQNEAQ (reference sequence). The CDR3 is made up of 12 amino acids. V shed 4 bases and J shed 8 bases, with 11 bases lying between them. CDR3 region: CASSWGPGGYTF. The CDR3 coding sequence is TGTGCCAGCAGCTGGGGGCCGGGCGGCTACACCTTC. The whole variable domain, remainder taken from reference TRBV7-9 and TRBJ1-2, is DTGVSQNPRHKITKRGQNVTFRCDPISEHNRLYWYRQTLGQGPEFLTYFQNEAQLEKSRLLSDRFSAERPKGSFSTLEIQRTEQGDSAMYLCASSWGPGGYTFGSGTRLTVV.

This chain connects TRBV23-1 to TRBJ2-2, with D possibly matching TRBD2 (5 bases). TRBV23-1 is classed as an ORF, of uncertain function. The CDR3 has 16 residues. Trimming took off 3 bases at V and 4 bases at J, with 15 bases between the two ends. The CDR3 spells CASSHPLIASTGELFF. CDR3 bases: TGCGCCAGCAGTCACCCTCTCATAGCGAGCACCGGGGAGCTGTTTTTT.

The CDR3, as DNA: TGTGCCAGCAGTGGGCTTGCGGGGGGGCAAACCTACGAGCAGTACTTC. It translates to CASSGLAGGQTYEQYF. The gene calls are TRBV6-1 and TRBJ2-7; TRBD2 matches at 9 bases. The CDR3 is 16 residues long. V lost 4 bases, J lost 2 bases, and 9 bases stayed unmatched. Germline loops: CDR1 MNHNS, CDR2 SASEGT.

The rearrangement uses TRBV5-1 and TRBJ2-1; 11 bases line up with TRBD2. The CDR3 covers 18 residues. Germline CDR1 reads SGHRS; CDR2 reads YFSETQ. J gave up 0 bases and V 1 base, and 6 bases lay outside the gene matches. In nucleotides, the CDR3 is TGCGCCAGCAGCTTGAGCCTAGCGGGGGGCGGCTCCTACAATGAGCAGTTCTTC. Its protein is CASSLSLAGGGSYNEQFF.

V is TRBV19 and J is TRBJ1-1; TRBD1 aligns across 8 bases. CDR3 size: 15 residues. Germline trimming cut 4 bases from V and 0 bases from J; bases unmatched to any gene: 4. Germline CDR1 is LNHDA and CDR2 is SQIVND (reference sequence). The CDR3 coding sequence is TGTGCCAGTAGTACCGGACAGGGCATGAACACTGAAGCTTTCTTT. Translation: CASSTGQGMNTEAFF.

The rearrangement joins TRBV2 to TRBJ2-1, with D perhaps TRBD1 or TRBD2 (6 bases each). Germline loops: CDR1 SNHLY, CDR2 FYNNEI. The germline V and J ends were trimmed by 3 bases and 4 bases, with 13 bases remaining between them. The CDR3 length is 15 residues. The CDR3 sequence: CASSDETRGYNEQFF. The DNA of the CDR3 is TGTGCCAGCAGTGACGAGACTAGGGGGTACAATGAGCAGTTCTTC.

The chain combines TRBV19 with TRBJ2-1, with 13 bases lining up with TRBD2. CDR1 is LNHDA, CDR2 SQIVND, per germline (reference sequence). CDR3 size: 16 residues. The trim removed 0 bases at V and 7 bases at J, leaving 3 bases unmatched. The CDR3 protein is CASSIDLGLAGNEQFF. The CDR3 coding sequence is TGTGCCAGTAGTATAGATCTGGGACTAGCGGGAAATGAGCAGTTCTTC. The full variable domain, with the rest looked up from reference TRBV19 and TRBJ2-1, is DGGITQSPKYLFRKEGQNVTLSCEQNLNHDAMYWYRQDPGQGLRLIYYSQIVNDFQKGDIAEGYSVSREKKESFPLTVTSAQKNPTAFYLCASSIDLGLAGNEQFFGPGTRLTVL.